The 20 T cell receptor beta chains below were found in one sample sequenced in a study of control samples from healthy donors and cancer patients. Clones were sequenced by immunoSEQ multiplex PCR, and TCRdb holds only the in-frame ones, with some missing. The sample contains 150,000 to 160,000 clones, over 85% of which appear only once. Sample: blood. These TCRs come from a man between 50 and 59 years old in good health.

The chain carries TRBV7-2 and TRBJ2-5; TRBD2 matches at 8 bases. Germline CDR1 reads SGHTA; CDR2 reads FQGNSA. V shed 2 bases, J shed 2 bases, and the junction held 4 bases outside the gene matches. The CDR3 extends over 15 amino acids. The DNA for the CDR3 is TGTGCCAGCAGCTTACAGCGGGGGCCGCAAGAGACCCAGTACTTC. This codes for CASSLQRGPQETQYF.

The CDR3 loop reads CASSRAGVATDTQYF. In DNA, the CDR3 is TGTGCCAGCTCACGAGCGGGAGTGGCCACAGATACGCAGTATTTT. This chain uses TRBV18 with TRBJ2-3, with 8 bases fitting TRBD2. The CDR3 contains 15 residues. The J segment lost 2 bases and the V segment lost 4 bases, leaving 5 bases of the junction unmatched. Germline V gene lookup returns CDR1 KGHSH and CDR2 LQKENI.

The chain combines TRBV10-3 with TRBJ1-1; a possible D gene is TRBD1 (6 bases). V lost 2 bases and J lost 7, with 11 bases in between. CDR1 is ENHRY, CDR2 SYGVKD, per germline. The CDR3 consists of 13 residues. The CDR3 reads CAISEAGTFEAFF. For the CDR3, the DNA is TGTGCCATCAGTGAGGCGGGGACATTTGAAGCTTTCTTT.

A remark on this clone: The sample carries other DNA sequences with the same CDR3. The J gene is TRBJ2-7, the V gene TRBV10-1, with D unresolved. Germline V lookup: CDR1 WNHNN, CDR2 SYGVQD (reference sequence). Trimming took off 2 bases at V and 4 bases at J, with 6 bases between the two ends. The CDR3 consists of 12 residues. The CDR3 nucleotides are TGCGCCAGCAGTGAGAATAGATACGAGCAGTACTTC. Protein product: CASSENRYEQYF.

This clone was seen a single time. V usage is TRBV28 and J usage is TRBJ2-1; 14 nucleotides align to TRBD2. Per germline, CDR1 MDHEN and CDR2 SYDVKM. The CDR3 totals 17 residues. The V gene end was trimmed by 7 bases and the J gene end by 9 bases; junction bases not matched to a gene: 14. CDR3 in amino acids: CASTPAGLAGEVSEQFF. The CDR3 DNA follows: TGTGCCAGCACCCCGGCGGGACTAGCGGGAGAAGTGAGTGAGCAGTTCTTC. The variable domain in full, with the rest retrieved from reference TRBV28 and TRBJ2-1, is DVKVTQSSRYLVKRTGEKVFLECVQDMDHENMFWYRQDPGLGLRLIYFSYDVKMKEKGDIPEGYSVSREKKERFSLILESASTNQTSMYLCASTPAGLAGEVSEQFFGPGTRLTVL.

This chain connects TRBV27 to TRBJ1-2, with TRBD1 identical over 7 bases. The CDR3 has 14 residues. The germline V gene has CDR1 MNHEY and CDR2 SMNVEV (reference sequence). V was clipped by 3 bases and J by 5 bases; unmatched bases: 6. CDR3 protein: CASSFAETGYGYTF. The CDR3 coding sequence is TGTGCCAGCAGTTTTGCCGAGACAGGGTATGGCTACACCTTC.

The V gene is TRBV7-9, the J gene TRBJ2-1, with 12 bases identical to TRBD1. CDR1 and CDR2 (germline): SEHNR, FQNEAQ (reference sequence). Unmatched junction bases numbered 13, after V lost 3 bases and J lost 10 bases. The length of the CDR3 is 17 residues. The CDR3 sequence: CASSFTRLGQGAKEQFF. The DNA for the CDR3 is TGTGCCAGCAGCTTTACCCGGCTGGGACAGGGGGCCAAAGAGCAGTTCTTC.

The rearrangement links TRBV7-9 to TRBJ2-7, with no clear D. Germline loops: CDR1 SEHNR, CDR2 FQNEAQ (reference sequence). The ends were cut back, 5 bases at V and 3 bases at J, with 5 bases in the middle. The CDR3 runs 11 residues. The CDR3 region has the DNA TGTGCCAGCAGCGTAAGCTACGAGCAGTACTTC. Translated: CASSVSYEQYF. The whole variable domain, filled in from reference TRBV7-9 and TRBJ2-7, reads DTGVSQNPRHKITKRGQNVTFRCDPISEHNRLYWYRQTLGQGPEFLTYFQNEAQLEKSRLLSDRFSAERPKGSFSTLEIQRTEQGDSAMYLCASSVSYEQYFGPGTRLTVT.

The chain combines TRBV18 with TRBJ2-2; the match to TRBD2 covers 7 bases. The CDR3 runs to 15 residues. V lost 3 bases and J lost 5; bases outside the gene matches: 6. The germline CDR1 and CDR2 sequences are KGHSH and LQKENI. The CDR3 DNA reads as TGTGCCAGCTCACCCCCAGCGGGAAGTACCGGGGAGCTGTTTTTT. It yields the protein CASSPPAGSTGELFF.

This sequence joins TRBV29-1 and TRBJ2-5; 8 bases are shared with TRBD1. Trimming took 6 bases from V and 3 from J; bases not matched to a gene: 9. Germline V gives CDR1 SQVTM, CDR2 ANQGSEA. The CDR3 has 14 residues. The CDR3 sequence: CSVGAPGQEETQYF. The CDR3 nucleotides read TGCAGCGTCGGTGCCCCGGGACAGGAAGAGACCCAGTACTTC.

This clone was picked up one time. The CDR3 DNA sequence: TGTGCCAGCAGTTTACGGGGGTACGAGCAGTACTTC. Its protein product is CASSLRGYEQYF. The gene calls are TRBV28 and TRBJ2-7, with a tentative D call TRBD2 (6 bases). The CDR3 is made up of 12 amino acids. Germline V lookup: CDR1 MDHEN, CDR2 SYDVKM. Trimming pared 2 bases from V and 4 bases from J, leaving 6 bases between.

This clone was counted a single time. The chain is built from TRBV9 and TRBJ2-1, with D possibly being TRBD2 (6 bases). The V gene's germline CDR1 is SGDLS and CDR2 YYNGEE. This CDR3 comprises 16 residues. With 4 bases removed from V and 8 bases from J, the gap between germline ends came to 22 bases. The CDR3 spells CASSPRVSGGPYEQFF. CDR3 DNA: TGTGCCAGCAGCCCCCGGGTTAGTGGAGGGCCTTATGAGCAGTTCTTC.

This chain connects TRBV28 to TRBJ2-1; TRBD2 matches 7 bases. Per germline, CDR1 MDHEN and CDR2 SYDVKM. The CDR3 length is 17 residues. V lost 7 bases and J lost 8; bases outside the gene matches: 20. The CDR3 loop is CASKSNGGREGLHEQFF. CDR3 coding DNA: TGTGCCAGCAAATCAAACGGGGGGAGGGAGGGCCTACATGAGCAGTTCTTC.

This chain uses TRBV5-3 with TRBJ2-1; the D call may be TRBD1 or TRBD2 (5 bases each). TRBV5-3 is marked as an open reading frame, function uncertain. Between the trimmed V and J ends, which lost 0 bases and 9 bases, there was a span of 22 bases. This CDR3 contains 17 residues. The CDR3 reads CARSLGVGQTKYSEQFF. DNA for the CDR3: TGTGCCAGAAGCTTGGGGGTGGGGCAGACTAAGTATAGTGAGCAGTTCTTC.

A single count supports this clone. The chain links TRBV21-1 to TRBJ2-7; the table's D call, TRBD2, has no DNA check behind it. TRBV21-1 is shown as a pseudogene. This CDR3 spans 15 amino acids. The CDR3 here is CASSKRDSLSYEQYF. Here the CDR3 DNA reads TGTGCCAGCAGCAAGCGGGACTCCCTCTCCTACGAGCAGTACTTC.

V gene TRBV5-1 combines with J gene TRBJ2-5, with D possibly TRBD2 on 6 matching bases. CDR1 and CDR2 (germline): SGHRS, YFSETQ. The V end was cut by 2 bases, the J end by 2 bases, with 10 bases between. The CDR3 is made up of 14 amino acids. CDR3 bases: TGCGCCAGCAGCTTCGGGACTTCTCAAGAGACCCAGTACTTC. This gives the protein CASSFGTSQETQYF.

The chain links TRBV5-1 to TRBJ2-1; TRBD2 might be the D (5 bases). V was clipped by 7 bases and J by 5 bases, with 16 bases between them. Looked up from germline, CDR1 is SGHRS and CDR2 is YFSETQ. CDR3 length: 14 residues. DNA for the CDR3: TGCGCCAGCCGCGGGCGGCTAGCAGACAATGAGCAGTTCTTC. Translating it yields CASRGRLADNEQFF.

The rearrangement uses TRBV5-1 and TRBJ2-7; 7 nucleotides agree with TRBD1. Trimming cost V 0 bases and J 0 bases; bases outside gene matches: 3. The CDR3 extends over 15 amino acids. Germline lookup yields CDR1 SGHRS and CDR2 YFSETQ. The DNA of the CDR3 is TGCGCCAGCAGCTTGGAGACAGGGCGCTCCTACGAGCAGTACTTC. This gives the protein CASSLETGRSYEQYF.

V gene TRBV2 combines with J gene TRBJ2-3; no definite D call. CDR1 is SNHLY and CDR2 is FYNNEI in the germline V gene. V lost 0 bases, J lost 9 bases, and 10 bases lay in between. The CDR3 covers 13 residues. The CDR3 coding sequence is TGTGCCAGCAGTGAAGCTATCTCCCCCACGCAGTATTTT. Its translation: CASSEAISPTQYF.

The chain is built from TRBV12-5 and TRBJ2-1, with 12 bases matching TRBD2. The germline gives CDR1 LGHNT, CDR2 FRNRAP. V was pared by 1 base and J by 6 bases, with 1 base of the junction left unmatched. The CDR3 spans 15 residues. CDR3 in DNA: TGTGCTAGTGGTTTGGAGGGACTAGCGGGCAATGAGCAGTTCTTC. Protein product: CASGLEGLAGNEQFF.